Below, 14 T cell receptor beta chains from the same sample are listed, as sequenced in a study of T-cell memory formation after mild COVID-19. TCRdb re-analysed the 5' RACE reads in MiXCR, keeping a single row per CDR3 protein. Found here are around 390,000 distinct CDR3 sequences, about a sixth of them singletons; the top ten hold around a fifth. Sequenced: PBMCs or a T cell subset sorted from them (not recorded which). Receptor source: a man aged 18 to 30 who had mild COVID-19 (a few samples of this study predate the infection). Cell type and time point are not known.

This chain uses TRBV20-1 with TRBJ2-1; D is tentatively TRBD1 or TRBD2 (6 bases each). Trimming cost V 3 bases and J 12 bases, with 15 bases left between them. The germline gives CDR1 DFQATT, CDR2 SNEGSKA (reference sequence). CDR3 size: 12 residues. In nucleotides, the CDR3 is TGCAGTGCTAGCGGGGGCACTGTCTCGCAGTTCTTC. Its translation: CSASGGTVSQFF.

There are many counts of this clonotype. This chain joins TRBV7-3 and TRBJ2-4; D is perhaps TRBD2 (7 bases). CDR3 length: 14 residues. V shed 0 bases and J shed 6 bases, with 9 bases lying between them. Germline CDR1 reads SGHTA; CDR2 reads FQGTGA. CDR3 amino acids: CASSLTGGRNIQYF. CDR3 bases: TGTGCCAGCAGCTTAACGGGGGGGCGAAACATTCAGTACTTC.

Only a few counts were recorded for this clonotype. The chain recombines TRBV5-1 with TRBJ2-1; no clear D. There are 14 residues in the CDR3. Germline V gene sequence: CDR1 SGHRS, CDR2 YFSETQ. Trimming took off 1 base at V and 8 bases at J, with 13 bases between the two ends. The DNA of the CDR3 is TGCGCCAGCAGCTTGTCTGACGAAAGCGATGAGCAGTTCTTC. It is translated as CASSLSDESDEQFF.

The CDR3 coding sequence is TGCGCCAGCAGCCCCGTCTTTCCAATGGGTGAAAAACTGTTTTTT. Protein product: CASSPVFPMGEKLFF. V gene TRBV4-1 combines with J gene TRBJ1-4, with D unclear. This CDR3 spans 15 amino acids. V was trimmed by 4 bases and J by 7 bases, leaving 16 bases between them. Germline values: CDR1 MGHRA, CDR2 YSYEKL.

There are a few counts of this clonotype. V usage is TRBV9 and J usage is TRBJ2-7, with D uncertain. Germline lookup yields CDR1 SGDLS and CDR2 YYNGEE. Trimming shortened V by 3 bases and J by 6 bases, and 13 bases separated the two germline ends. The CDR3 has 13 residues. The CDR3 sequence: CASSGPASTEQYF. The CDR3 DNA sequence: TGTGCCAGCAGCGGGCCGGCGAGTACCGAGCAGTACTTC.

This clonotype was counted many times. The rearrangement links TRBV5-8 to TRBJ2-3; 14 positions agree with TRBD2. Germline assignment: CDR1 SGHTS and CDR2 YDEGEE. The CDR3 sequence is 15 residues long. V shed 4 bases, J shed 6 bases, and the junction held 4 bases outside the gene matches. CDR3 coding DNA: TGTGCCAGCAGCCCGGGACTAGCGGGGGTGGATACGCAGTATTTT. Translated, it gives CASSPGLAGVDTQYF.

V is TRBV10-3 and J is TRBJ1-5; possibly TRBD1 for D (5 bases). Trimming cost V 0 bases and J 9 bases, with 18 bases left between them. Germline V gives CDR1 ENHRY, CDR2 SYGVKD. The CDR3 runs to 16 residues. Written as DNA, the CDR3 is TGTGCCATCAGTGAGTCGGCCACAGGCCCTCGGGGGCCCCAGCATTTT. The encoded protein is CAISESATGPRGPQHF.

V is TRBV12-3 or TRBV12-4 and J is TRBJ1-5; 9 nucleotides line up with TRBD1. V shed 6 bases, J shed 2 bases, and the junction held 2 bases outside the gene matches. CDR3 length: 14 amino acids. The CDR3 sequence is CASRRTGGNQPQHF. The CDR3 bases are TGTGCCAGCAGACGGACAGGGGGCAATCAGCCCCAGCATTTT.

This clonotype was observed a few times. This chain joins TRBV18 and TRBJ2-5; D unresolved. The germline CDR1 and CDR2 sequences are KGHSH and LQKENI. With 2 bases removed from V and 1 base from J, the gap between germline ends came to 8 bases. The CDR3 has 14 residues. CDR3: CASSPMVRQETQYF. Here the CDR3 DNA reads TGTGCCAGCTCACCAATGGTTCGCCAAGAGACCCAGTACTTC.

The chain has TRBV5-1 and TRBJ2-7; D is possibly TRBD1 (6 bases). The V gene lost 3 bases and the J gene lost 5 bases, with 15 bases spanning the gap. CDR3 size: 14 residues. Germline values: CDR1 SGHRS, CDR2 YFSETQ. The CDR3 loop reads CASSWAVEGDEQYF. The CDR3, as DNA: TGCGCCAGCAGCTGGGCCGTAGAGGGGGACGAGCAGTACTTC. The entire variable domain, with the rest obtained from reference TRBV5-1 and TRBJ2-7, is as follows: KAGVTQTPRYLIKTRGQQVTLSCSPISGHRSVSWYQQTPGQGLQFLFEYFSETQRNKGNFPGRFSGRQFSNSRSEMNVSTLELGDSALYLCASSWAVEGDEQYFGPGTRLTVT.

In its sample, this clonotype was seen a few times. The rearrangement links TRBV27 to TRBJ1-1; D call uncertain. Germline V gene lookup returns CDR1 MNHEY and CDR2 SMNVEV (reference sequence). The ends were cut back, 7 bases at V and 6 bases at J, with 24 bases in the middle. This CDR3 contains 16 residues. The CDR3 nucleotides read TGTGCCAGCAATTCTTACGGCGGAGGGTTTAATTCTGAAGCTTTCTTT. Encoded protein: CASNSYGGGFNSEAFF.

V is TRBV30 and J is TRBJ2-7; 11 bases are a match to TRBD2. The V segment lost 3 bases and the J segment 3 bases; nucleotides outside the gene matches: 4. The V gene's germline CDR1 is GTSNPN and CDR2 SVGIG (reference sequence). The CDR3 runs 14 residues. The CDR3 loop reads CAWSPTSGSYEQYF. CDR3 DNA sequence: TGTGCCTGGAGCCCTACTAGCGGGAGCTACGAGCAGTACTTC.

In this sample, this clonotype turned up a few times. The chain links TRBV5-1 to TRBJ1-2, with 10 nucleotides matching TRBD1. Trimming removed 3 bases from V and 8 bases from J; junction bases left unmatched: 4. The CDR3 totals 13 residues. Germline V gene data show CDR1 as SGHRS and CDR2 as YFSETQ. The CDR3 sequence: CASSWGTGVGYTF. In nucleotides, the CDR3 is TGCGCCAGCAGCTGGGGGACAGGGGTCGGCTACACCTTC.

The chain uses TRBV4-1 and TRBJ2-1; the D call may be TRBD1 or TRBD2 (5 bases each). This CDR3 has 14 amino acids. Trimming removed 0 bases at V and 6 bases at J, with 9 bases between. In germline, CDR1 is MGHRA, CDR2 YSYEKL. CDR3 nucleotides: TGCGCCAGCAGCCAAGAAGTGAGGGGCAATGAGCAGTTCTTC. This encodes CASSQEVRGNEQFF.